Listed below are T cell receptor beta chains from one sample, sequenced in a study of blood T cell repertoires in COVID-19. TCRdb's table, derived via immunoSEQ multiplex PCR, lists solely in-frame clones and lacks some. This table holds roughly 410,000 clones, around 91% found once. Source material: peripheral blood. All receptors come from a woman aged 40 to 50 with COVID-19, enrolled during active disease. The CDR3 runs from the conserved cysteine through the conserved F or W. D genes are given only for firm matches. Part of the rows lack a size; the others show once, few, many or a class for expanded clones.

D: TRBD1
V: TRBV28
size: -
J: TRBJ1-6
CDR3: CASSLGTGGLSESPLHF
DNA: TGTGCCAGCAGTTTGGGGACAGGGGGCCTTTCGGAATCACCCCTCCACTTT

D: -
V: TRBV4-3
size: -
J: TRBJ2-5
CDR3: CASSQEAAGFGQETQYF
DNA: TGCGCCAGCAGCCAAGAAGCCGCAGGGTTCGGACAAGAGACCCAGTACTTC

D: TRBD1
V: TRBV30
size: -
J: TRBJ1-1
CDR3: CAFLRDRGLTEAFF
DNA: TGTGCCTTCCTCCGGGACAGGGGGTTGACTGAAGCTTTCTTT

D: -
V: TRBV5-8
size: -
J: TRBJ2-1
CDR3: CASRFKVQLGSNEQFF
DNA: TGTGCCAGCAGGTTTAAGGTACAGCTTGGATCCAATGAGCAGTTCTTC

D: -
V: TRBV5-6
size: -
J: TRBJ2-5
CDR3: CASSLAGQGQETQYF
DNA: TGTGCCAGCAGCTTGGCCGGGCAGGGACAAGAGACCCAGTACTTC

D: TRBD1
V: TRBV28
size: -
J: TRBJ1-1
CDR3: CATDGMTGWGDRGLEAFF
DNA: TGTGCCACCGACGGAATGACAGGCTGGGGGGACAGAGGCCTCGAAGCTTTCTTT

D: -
V: TRBV6-5
size: few
J: TRBJ1-4
CDR3: CASRQGVPNEKLFF
DNA: TGTGCCAGCAGGCAGGGTGTGCCTAATGAAAAACTGTTTTTT

D: -
V: TRBV3-1/TRBV3-2
size: -
J: TRBJ1-2
CDR3: CASSQEGRSGKGYTF
DNA: TGTGCCAGCAGCCAAGAGGGCAGGTCCGGAAAGGGCTACACCTTC

D: TRBD1
V: TRBV7-8
size: -
J: TRBJ1-6
CDR3: CASSYWTGSDSPLHF
DNA: TGTGCCAGCAGCTACTGGACAGGGTCGGATTCACCCCTCCACTTT

D: TRBD1
V: TRBV6-5
size: -
J: TRBJ1-5
CDR3: CATRQGSRNQPQHF
DNA: TGTGCCACCCGACAGGGGTCACGCAATCAGCCCCAGCATTTT

D: -
V: TRBV28
size: -
J: TRBJ1-6
CDR3: CASSLANRVGDSPLHF
DNA: TGTGCCAGCAGTTTGGCTAACAGGGTGGGGGATTCACCCCTCCACTTT

D: TRBD1
V: TRBV7-8
size: once
J: TRBJ2-3
CDR3: CASLLKIWDRVGPDTQYF
DNA: TGTGCCAGCCTCCTCAAAATTTGGGACAGGGTAGGACCAGATACGCAGTATTTT

D: -
V: TRBV5-1
size: -
J: TRBJ1-4
CDR3: CASSLGSQGNEKLFF
DNA: TGCGCCAGCAGCTTGGGGTCACAGGGTAATGAAAAACTGTTTTTT

D: -
V: TRBV10-3
size: few
J: TRBJ1-5
CDR3: CAAAGSGNQPQHF
DNA: TGTGCCGCAGCGGGAAGCGGCAATCAGCCCCAGCATTTT

D: -
V: TRBV5-6
size: -
J: TRBJ1-5
CDR3: CASSLSPSNQPQHF
DNA: TGTGCCAGCAGCTTAAGCCCTAGCAATCAGCCCCAGCATTTT

D: -
V: TRBV6-2/TRBV6-3
size: -
J: TRBJ2-5
CDR3: CASSYPHRARQETQYF
DNA: TGTGCCAGCAGTTACCCCCACAGGGCGCGGCAAGAGACCCAGTACTTC

D: -
V: TRBV3-1/TRBV3-2
size: few
J: TRBJ1-1
CDR3: CASTLTLGSFEAFF
DNA: TGTGCCAGCACCTTAACCCTAGGGAGTTTTGAAGCTTTCTTT

D: -
V: TRBV6-1
size: -
J: TRBJ1-2
CDR3: CASSEGARRSTNYGYTF
DNA: TGTGCCAGCAGTGAAGGGGCCCGGAGGTCCACTAACTATGGCTACACCTTC

D: TRBD2
V: TRBV7-2
size: -
J: TRBJ2-3
CDR3: CASRLGLAGTDTQYF
DNA: TGTGCCAGCAGATTAGGACTAGCGGGGACAGATACGCAGTATTTT

D: -
V: TRBV5-6
size: -
J: TRBJ2-7
CDR3: CASSSTGANYEQYF
DNA: TGTGCCAGCAGCTCGACAGGCGCCAACTACGAGCAGTACTTC

D: -
V: TRBV27
size: -
J: TRBJ2-7
CDR3: CASSLQSGRGEQYF
DNA: TGTGCCAGCAGTTTACAAAGCGGCCGGGGCGAGCAGTACTTC

D: TRBD1
V: TRBV27
size: once
J: TRBJ1-2
CDR3: CASGRDRQFGYTF
DNA: TGTGCCAGCGGCCGGGACAGACAGTTCGGCTACACCTTC

D: TRBD1
V: TRBV29-1
size: -
J: TRBJ2-7
CDR3: CSVEGVGAGDSSYEQYF
DNA: TGCAGCGTTGAGGGCGTTGGAGCAGGGGACAGCTCCTACGAGCAGTACTTC

D: TRBD1
V: TRBV5-1
size: -
J: TRBJ1-4
CDR3: CASSLDGTGNEKLFF
DNA: TGCGCCAGCAGCTTGGACGGGACAGGGAATGAAAAACTGTTTTTT

D: TRBD1
V: TRBV19
size: -
J: TRBJ2-2
CDR3: CASSKSGGYTGELFF
DNA: TGTGCCAGTAGTAAATCAGGGGGCTACACCGGGGAGCTGTTTTTT

D: -
V: TRBV10-2
size: -
J: TRBJ1-5
CDR3: CASSETDRINQPQHF
DNA: TGCGCCAGCAGTGAGACCGACAGGATTAATCAGCCCCAGCATTTT

D: -
V: TRBV5-4
size: -
J: TRBJ1-6
CDR3: CASSLDSQGSPLHF
DNA: TGTGCCAGCAGCCTGGACAGCCAGGGATCACCCCTCCACTTT

D: -
V: TRBV30
size: -
J: TRBJ1-5
CDR3: CAWGVEDQPQHF
DNA: TGTGCCTGGGGGGTAGAGGATCAGCCCCAGCATTTT

D: TRBD2
V: TRBV24-1
size: -
J: TRBJ2-2
CDR3: CATSDLSGGAGGELFF
DNA: TGTGCCACCAGTGATTTAAGCGGGGGGGCCGGCGGGGAGCTGTTTTTT